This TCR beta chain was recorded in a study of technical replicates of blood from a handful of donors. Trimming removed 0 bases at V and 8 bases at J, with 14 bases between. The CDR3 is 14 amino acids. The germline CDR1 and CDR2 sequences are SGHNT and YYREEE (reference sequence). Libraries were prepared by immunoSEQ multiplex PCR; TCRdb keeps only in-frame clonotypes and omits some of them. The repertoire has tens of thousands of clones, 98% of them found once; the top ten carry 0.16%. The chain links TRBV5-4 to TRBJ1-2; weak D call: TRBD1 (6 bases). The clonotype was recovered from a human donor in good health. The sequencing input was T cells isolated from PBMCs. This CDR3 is CASSLGHRVRGYTF. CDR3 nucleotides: TGTGCCAGCAGCTTGGGCCACAGGGTCCGGGGCTACACCTTC.